This T cell receptor beta chain was observed in a study of shared clonotypes between healthy human individuals (dated by TCRdb to 2020 to 2022). Background on the whole study: Three men and a couple of women, aged 18 to 49 years, made up the cohort. For each donor, three plates each were used for CD4 naive and CD4 memory, two plates were used for CD8 naive, and one plate was used for CD8 memory. To estimate repertoire size and how much clonotype sharing occurs between individuals, the study deeply sequenced the blood TCR repertoires of several healthy adults. To increase sequencing depth and limit assay-specific biases, TCR repertoire library preparation and sequencing were carried out by different laboratories using diverse techniques. Each donor's leukapheresis produced roughly between about 0.85 and 10 billion PBMCs. Summary of the overall study and its limitations: Based on pairwise subsampling, the degree of clonotype sharing among donors was expected to be affected by sequencing depth. Sampling was limited to blood, and TCR repertoires in tissue likely differ from TCR repertoires in blood. Because the study included a small number of donors, the genetic and exposure-history diversity represented was limited. Approximately 5% of naive CD4, 3.5% of naive CD8, roughly 2.4% of memory CD4, and 0.4% of memory CD8 clonotypes were shared across several donors. Even with the large sequencing depth, rarefaction of the sorted-subset datasets indicated that sequencing was incomplete. Naive subsets generally had larger estimated clonotype richness than memory subsets. Clonotypes shared by all four sorted-subset donors showed higher generation probabilities than non-shared clonotypes.

With respect to this clone: Its antigen remains unidentified. No base quality values were provided; no much bigger clone lies one nucleotide off.

The CDR3 runs 13 amino acids, cysteine and phenylalanine included. The DNA shown is the 39-base CDR3, in frame from base 1. Trimming accounts for 4 bases at V and 8 bases at J, while the number of junction bases matched to no gene is 2. From the germline V gene, CDR1 is MNHNS and CDR2 is SASEGT. TCR CDR3 regions were amplified from genomic DNA by multiplex PCR using the deep immunoSEQ assay. Extracted genomic DNA from each cell subset was distributed evenly across all wells of several immunoSEQ 96-well plates, and each plate was treated as a replicate. Each replicate PCR for sorted subsets received approximately 220 ng genomic DNA, equal to roughly 30,000 T cell genomes. The purified libraries were quantified using a Qubit 3.0 fluorometer, sized with a Bioanalyzer 2100, and then quantified again using the KAPA Library Quantification kit. Every immunoSEQ 96-well plate was sequenced on a separate single-read 150-cycle Illumina NextSeq 550 flow cell. Processing in the source paper ran as follows. The immunoSEQ output contained only junctional sequences without quality scores, so filtering could not match that applied to full-length reads. Sequences were annotated with PyIR, a Python wrapper for IgBLAST v1.9, using IMGT germline references to assign V/J genes and CDR3. Reads were filtered out if the reads had weak V/J assignments (E-value above 1e-6), no CDR3, stop codons, out-of-frame junctions, or ambiguous translated residues. V3J clonotypes were defined by identical inferred V gene, J gene, and CDR3 amino acid sequence. Percentage overlap between repertoires was computed as shared unique clonotypes divided by the size of the smaller repertoire. Richness of each repertoire was evaluated using RTK rarefaction, the Chao1 estimator, and Recon v2.1 estimates of unobserved clonotypes. For all TCRbeta clonotypes obtained by the gDNA method from several donors, generation probabilities were computed with OLGA. Sourced from immuneACCESS, this table was stored by TCRdb with only in-frame sequences that have V and J called. A share of the clones is absent; for the studies checked, an unresolved V gene accounts for under half, and the remainder has no known explanation. V and J calls and clone size are those listed in that table; D and trimming were worked out from the DNA. The sample data list hundreds of thousands of clones, and approximately 97% of these were observed just once. Around 0.25% of the sample comes from the top ten.

For the CD8 naive samples, CD45RO-negative cells were positively selected for CCR7, yielding a CD45RA+CCR7+ population from which TemRA cells were excluded. The donors were healthy, HIV-negative adults with no recently reported acute infections or vaccinations. All donors were Caucasian adults living in Nashville, Tennessee, USA. Blood was obtained by leukapheresis, after which PBMCs were separated by Ficoll-Histopaque density gradient centrifugation and cryopreserved in liquid nitrogen vapor phase. Analytical flow cytometry was used to check the purity and quantity of each magnetically sorted T cell population. Genomic DNA was isolated from each sorted fraction and quantified by UV absorbance on a Nanodrop 2000c.

The specimen sequenced was naive CD8+ T cells sorted from blood. Per the publication, the cell subset or site label means: CD45RA+CCR7+. The rearrangement joined TRBV6-1 to TRBJ2-2, and 9 junctional nucleotides match TRBD2. The TCR comes from a young man in good health. The CDR3 sequence is CASSGGLAGELFF. The sequence in DNA is TGTGCCAGCAGTGGCGGACTAGCGGGGGAGCTGTTTTTT.